The rows below give T cell receptor beta chains drawn from one sample of a study of OX40 agonist ivuxolimab in advanced cancers. The data were produced by immunoSEQ multiplex PCR, yet TCRdb's version contains in-frame clones alone and is incomplete. The table lists fewer than 45,000 clones, more than 80% of them singletons. The sequencing used CD4+ or CD8+ T cells sorted from blood, collected in a trial of the OX40 agonist ivuxolimab. These receptors came from an adult with an advanced solid tumor such as melanoma, head and neck, liver or kidney cancer. Both conserved end residues are trimmed from each CDR3. Each record gives: CDR3 protein, J gene, D gene, V gene. D genes are given only for firm matches.

ASTRGAATRYEQY TRBJ2-7 . TRBV2
ASSTPPTDTQY TRBJ2-3 . TRBV4-1
AITDRESYGYT TRBJ1-2 TRBD1 TRBV10-3
ASSLGGREYGYT TRBJ1-2 . TRBV7-8
ASSSFYEQY TRBJ2-7 . TRBV6-5
ASSLGAGGSETQY TRBJ2-5 TRBD2 TRBV5-1
ASSLGGVEDTQY TRBJ2-3 . TRBV11-3
ASSLSQLQETQY TRBJ2-5 . TRBV5-1
ASSLVGTVGGGTDTQY TRBJ2-3 . TRBV5-8
ASSETSGRIADTQY TRBJ2-3 TRBD2 TRBV9
ASSFQGARQETQY TRBJ2-5 TRBD1 TRBV5-1
ASTDGITNYGYT TRBJ1-2 . TRBV19
ASSEPRGFGANVLT TRBJ2-6 . TRBV2
ASTSHNYGYT TRBJ1-2 . TRBV28
ASSLLAGGPDTQY TRBJ2-3 TRBD2 TRBV7-3
ASSLAIAGNTIY TRBJ1-3 . TRBV7-2
ASSEGPGQY TRBJ2-7 . TRBV2
ASRDYNEQF TRBJ2-1 . TRBV2
ASSWASDRGNEKLF TRBJ1-4 TRBD1 TRBV5-1
TSSQESSAPSTDTQY TRBJ2-3 . TRBV1
ASSLEAPDTEAF TRBJ1-1 . TRBV5-1
ASSFRAPGEQY TRBJ2-7 . TRBV5-4
ASSSGQGRLPGANVLT TRBJ2-6 TRBD1 TRBV5-4
ASSPRRLAGGGDTQY TRBJ2-3 TRBD2 TRBV27
ASSSGPVRVFYNEQF TRBJ2-1 . TRBV14
ASSLEGLANEQF TRBJ2-1 TRBD2 TRBV5-1
AIGGGVSNQPQH TRBJ1-5 . TRBV10-3
ASRTIGTGSSYEQY TRBJ2-7 . TRBV12-2
ASSLRTSGRSSYNEQF TRBJ2-1 TRBD2 TRBV4-1
AWTASATNEKLF TRBJ1-4 . TRBV30
ASRPGLADRELF TRBJ2-2 TRBD2 TRBV5-8
ASSPNTEAF TRBJ1-1 . TRBV27
ASSYWGGREQY TRBJ2-7 TRBD2 TRBV28
ASSDFEGDPKV TRBJ2-1 . TRBV6-4
ASGDGSYEQY TRBJ2-7 . TRBV7-9
AWKGGAHEKLF TRBJ1-4 . TRBV30
ASRGQGNQPQH TRBJ1-5 . TRBV19
ASRQGRPGELF TRBJ2-2 . TRBV2
ASSFSGTGVPSGYT TRBJ1-2 TRBD1 TRBV28
ASSLLTPGAEQY TRBJ2-7 . TRBV28
ASSSLAGGSTDTQY TRBJ2-3 . TRBV9
ASSLVPAKNIQY TRBJ2-4 . TRBV7-9
AIRNSGTANTEAF TRBJ1-1 TRBD1 TRBV10-3
ASSYPRGDEQY TRBJ2-7 . TRBV28
ASSLNFGNSAIPF TRBJ1-1 . TRBV28
AINQGGLSNQPQH TRBJ1-5 TRBD1 TRBV10-3
ASILEVTSASYNEQF TRBJ2-1 TRBD2 TRBV5-8
ASSQDWGSSGNTIY TRBJ1-3 . TRBV4-1
ASSAGQVTYEQY TRBJ2-7 TRBD1 TRBV5-4